This T cell receptor (beta chain) came from a study of blood T cell repertoires in COVID-19. Across the whole study: The study drew acute and convalescent COVID-19 samples from the United States, Italy and Spain.

Original analysis: How many nucleated cells were present was estimated from reference gene primer amplification. Assay used: immunoSEQ multiplex PCR; TCRdb lists only in-frame clones, some missing. V and J calls and clone size come straight from that table; D and trimming were deduced from the DNA. Among 160,000 or so clones listed, more than 75% were seen once. The germline gives CDR1 SGHRS, CDR2 YFSETQ. The ends were cut back, 0 bases at V and 5 bases at J, with 11 bases in the middle. The CDR3 runs to 14 residues. This rearrangement joins TRBV5-1 to TRBJ2-5; weak D call: TRBD1 (5 bases). The clonotype comes from a middle-aged man with acute or convalescent COVID-19. Sequences were obtained from peripheral blood. The CDR3 nucleotides read TGCGCCAGCAGCTTGGGGGGCTTCCGGGAGACCCAGTACTTC. Amino acids: CASSLGGFRETQYF.